A selection of T cell receptor beta chains follows, all from one sample in a study of cytomegalovirus exposure and HLA in healthy donors. Clones were read by immunoSEQ multiplex PCR, and TCRdb kept only the in-frame ones, dropping some. The sample has around 140,000 clones, 75% to 80% seen once. The sample was PBMCs. These TCRs come from a male donor in good health and CMV-seronegative. Both conserved end residues are part of each CDR3. Each record gives: V gene, D gene, clone size, J gene, CDR3 length, CDR3 DNA, CDR3 protein. D genes are given only for firm matches. A clone size is listed for some rows: how often the clone was seen (once, few, many), or a class if it is expanded.

TRBV19	-	few	TRBJ2-7	15	TGTGCCAGTAGTATTCGGGGAGGGGACACCTACGAGCAGTACTTC	CASSIRGGDTYEQYF
TRBV6-7	TRBD2	-	TRBJ2-3	14	TGTGCCAGCAGTCGCGGACTAGATACAGATACGCAGTATTTT	CASSRGLDTDTQYF
TRBV9	-	-	TRBJ2-1	15	TGTGCCAGCAGCATTCGGGACACCTCCTACAATGAGCAGTTCTTC	CASSIRDTSYNEQFF
TRBV19	TRBD1	-	TRBJ1-2	16	TGTGCCAGTAGTATCAATGGGCGGACAGGGGCGAATGGCTACACCTTC	CASSINGRTGANGYTF
TRBV6-5	TRBD1	once	TRBJ2-3	16	TGTGCCAGCAGTTACTCTGACAGGGGACAGGTAGATACGCAGTATTTT	CASSYSDRGQVDTQYF
TRBV4-3	-	-	TRBJ2-2	15	TGCGCCAGCAGCCAAGACGGTCTGAACACCGGGGAGCTGTTTTTT	CASSQDGLNTGELFF
TRBV10-3	-	-	TRBJ1-2	13	TGTGCCATCAGTGAGTCGGAGAACTATGGCTACACCTTC	CAISESENYGYTF
TRBV4-3	TRBD2	few	TRBJ2-1	17	TGCGCCAGCAGCCCAGCACAATCTAGCGGGGGTACGAATGAGCAGTTCTTC	CASSPAQSSGGTNEQFF
TRBV2	-	-	TRBJ2-7	12	TGTGCCAGCAGTGGACTTCTTGTAGAGCAGTACTTC	CASSGLLVEQYF
TRBV7-8	TRBD2	-	TRBJ2-3	15	TGTGCCAGCAGCTTAAGGACTAGCGGTACAGATACGCAGTATTTT	CASSLRTSGTDTQYF
TRBV27	-	-	TRBJ2-7	12	TGTGCCAGCCACGACACCCCTTACGAGCAGTACTTC	CASHDTPYEQYF
TRBV6-4	TRBD2	-	TRBJ2-3	16	TGTGCCAGCAGTGATGGGACTAGCGGGGTCACAGATACGCAGTATTTT	CASSDGTSGVTDTQYF
TRBV9	TRBD2	-	TRBJ2-3	16	TGTGCCAGCAGCCCAACCGGGGGGGCTAGCACAGATACGCAGTATTTT	CASSPTGGASTDTQYF
TRBV4-1	-	-	TRBJ1-2	16	TGCGCCAGCAGCCTCTTCGCGGGGCCTTCTAACTATGGCTACACCTTC	CASSLFAGPSNYGYTF
TRBV2	-	once	TRBJ1-1	16	TGTGCCAGCAGCGTTCTAAAGACGGACATGAACACTGAAGCTTTCTTT	CASSVLKTDMNTEAFF
TRBV9	-	-	TRBJ2-2	18	TGTGCCAGCAGCGTAGGAGCAGGGAAAAGGGCCGACACCGGGGAGCTGTTTTTT	CASSVGAGKRADTGELFF
TRBV7-3	TRBD1	-	TRBJ2-1	15	TGTGCCAGCAGCTTCGGGGACAGGGATAACAATGAGCAGTTCTTC	CASSFGDRDNNEQFF
TRBV6-1	TRBD1	once	TRBJ2-5	16	TGTGCCAGCAGTGAAGCATCGAGACAGGGGGAAGAGACCCAGTACTTC	CASSEASRQGEETQYF
TRBV6-6	TRBD1	-	TRBJ1-5	16	TGTGCCAGCAGTTGGGACAGGGGGTCGGGCAATCAGCCCCAGCATTTT	CASSWDRGSGNQPQHF
TRBV6-6	-	once	TRBJ2-7	12	TGTGCCAGCGGCTCTCCGGGGGACGAGCAGTACTTC	CASGSPGDEQYF
TRBV7-8	TRBD2	-	TRBJ2-1	21	TGTGCCAGCAGCTCCCCCATGGGGTTGGGAGCGGGAGAAAGATCCTACAATGAGCAGTTCTTC	CASSSPMGLGAGERSYNEQFF
TRBV6-5	-	few	TRBJ2-4	13	TGTGCCAGCAGACAGGCCTTGGGAAACATTCAGTACTTC	CASRQALGNIQYF
TRBV4-3	TRBD1	-	TRBJ2-5	16	TGCGCCAGCAGCCAAGGGGGTACAGGGGGCCTGGAGACCCAGTACTTC	CASSQGGTGGLETQYF
TRBV6-1	-	-	TRBJ1-3	14	TGTGCCAGCAGAAGGGACAACTCTGGAAACACCATATATTTT	CASRRDNSGNTIYF
TRBV6-1	-	-	TRBJ2-7	13	TGTGCCGCCAAACCAGGGTTCTGGGACGAGCAGTACTTC	CAAKPGFWDEQYF